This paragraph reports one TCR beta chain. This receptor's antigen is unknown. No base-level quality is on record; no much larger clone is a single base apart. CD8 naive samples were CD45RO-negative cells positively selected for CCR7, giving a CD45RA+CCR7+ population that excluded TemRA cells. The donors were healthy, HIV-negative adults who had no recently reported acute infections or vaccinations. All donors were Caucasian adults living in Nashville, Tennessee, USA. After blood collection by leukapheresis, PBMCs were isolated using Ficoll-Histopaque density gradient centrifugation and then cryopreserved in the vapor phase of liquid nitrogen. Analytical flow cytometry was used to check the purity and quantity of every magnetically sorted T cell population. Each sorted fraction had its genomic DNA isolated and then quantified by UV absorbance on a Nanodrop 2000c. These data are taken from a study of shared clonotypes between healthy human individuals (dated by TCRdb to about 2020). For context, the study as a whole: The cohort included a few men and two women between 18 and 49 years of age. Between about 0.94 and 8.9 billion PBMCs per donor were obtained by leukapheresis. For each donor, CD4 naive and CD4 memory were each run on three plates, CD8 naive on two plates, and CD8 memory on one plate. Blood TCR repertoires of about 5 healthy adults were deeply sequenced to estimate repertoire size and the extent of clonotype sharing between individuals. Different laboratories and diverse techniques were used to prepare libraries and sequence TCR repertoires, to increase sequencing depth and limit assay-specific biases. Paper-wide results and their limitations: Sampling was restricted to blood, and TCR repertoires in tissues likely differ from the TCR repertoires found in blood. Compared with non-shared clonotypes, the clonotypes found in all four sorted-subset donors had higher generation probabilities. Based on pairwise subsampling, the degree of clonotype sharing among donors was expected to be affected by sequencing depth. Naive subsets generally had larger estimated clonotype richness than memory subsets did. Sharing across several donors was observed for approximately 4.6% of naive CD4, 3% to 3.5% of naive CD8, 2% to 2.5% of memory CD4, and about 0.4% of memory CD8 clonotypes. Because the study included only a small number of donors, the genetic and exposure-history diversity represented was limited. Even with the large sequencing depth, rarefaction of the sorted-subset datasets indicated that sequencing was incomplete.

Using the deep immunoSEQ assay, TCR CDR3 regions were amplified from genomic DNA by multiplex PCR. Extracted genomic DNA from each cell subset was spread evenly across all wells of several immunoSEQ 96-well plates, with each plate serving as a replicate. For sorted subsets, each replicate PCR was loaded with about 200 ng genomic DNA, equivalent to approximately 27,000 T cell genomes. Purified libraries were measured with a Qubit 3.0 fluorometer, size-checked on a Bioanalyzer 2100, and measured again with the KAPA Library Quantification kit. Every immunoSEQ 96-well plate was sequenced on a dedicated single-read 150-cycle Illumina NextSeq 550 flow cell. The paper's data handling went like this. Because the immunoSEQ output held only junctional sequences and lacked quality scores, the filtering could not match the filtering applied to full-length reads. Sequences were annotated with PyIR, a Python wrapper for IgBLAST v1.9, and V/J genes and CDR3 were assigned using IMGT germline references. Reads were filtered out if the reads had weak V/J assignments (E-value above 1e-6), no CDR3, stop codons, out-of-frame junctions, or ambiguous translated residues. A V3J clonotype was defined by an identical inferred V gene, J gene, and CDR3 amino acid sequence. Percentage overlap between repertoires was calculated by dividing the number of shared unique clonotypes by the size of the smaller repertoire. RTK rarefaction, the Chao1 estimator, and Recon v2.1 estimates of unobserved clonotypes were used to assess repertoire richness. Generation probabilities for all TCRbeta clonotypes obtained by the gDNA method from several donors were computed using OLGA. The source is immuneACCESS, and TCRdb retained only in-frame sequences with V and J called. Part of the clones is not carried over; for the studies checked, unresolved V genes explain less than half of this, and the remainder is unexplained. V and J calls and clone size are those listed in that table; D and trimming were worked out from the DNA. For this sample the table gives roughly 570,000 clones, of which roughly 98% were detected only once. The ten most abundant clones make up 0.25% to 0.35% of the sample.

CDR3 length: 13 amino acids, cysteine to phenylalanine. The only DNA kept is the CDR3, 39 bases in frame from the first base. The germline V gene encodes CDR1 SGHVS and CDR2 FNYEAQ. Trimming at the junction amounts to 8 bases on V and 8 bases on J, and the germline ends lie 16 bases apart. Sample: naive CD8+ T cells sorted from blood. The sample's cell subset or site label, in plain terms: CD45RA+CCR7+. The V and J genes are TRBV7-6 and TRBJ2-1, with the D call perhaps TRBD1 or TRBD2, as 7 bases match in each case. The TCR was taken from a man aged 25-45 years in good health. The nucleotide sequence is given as TGTGCCAGCGGAGGGAGGGGGCGCGATGAGCAGTTCTTC. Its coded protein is CASGGRGRDEQFF.